This TCR beta chain appears in the sequencing data of a study of cytomegalovirus exposure and HLA in healthy donors. In the study overall: The study's early data release held around 85 million unique TCRs from HLA-typed donors.

The PCR had 60 Vbeta and 13 Jbeta primers. TCRdb keeps only in-frame clones here, not all; method: immunoSEQ multiplex PCR. Here the sample spans 200,000 to 250,000 clones, over 60% being singletons. In germline, CDR1 is MNHNS, CDR2 SASEGT. The V segment lost 6 bases and the J segment 5 bases; nucleotides outside the gene matches: 9. The CDR3 runs 14 residues. The genes are TRBV6-1 and TRBJ1-2, with 7 bases aligning to TRBD1. This receptor was obtained from a man between 18 and 35 years old in good health and CMV-seronegative. The sample was PBMCs. CDR3 nucleotides: TGTGCCAGCAGGAAAGGACAGGACCGATATGGCTACACCTTC. As protein: CASRKGQDRYGYTF.